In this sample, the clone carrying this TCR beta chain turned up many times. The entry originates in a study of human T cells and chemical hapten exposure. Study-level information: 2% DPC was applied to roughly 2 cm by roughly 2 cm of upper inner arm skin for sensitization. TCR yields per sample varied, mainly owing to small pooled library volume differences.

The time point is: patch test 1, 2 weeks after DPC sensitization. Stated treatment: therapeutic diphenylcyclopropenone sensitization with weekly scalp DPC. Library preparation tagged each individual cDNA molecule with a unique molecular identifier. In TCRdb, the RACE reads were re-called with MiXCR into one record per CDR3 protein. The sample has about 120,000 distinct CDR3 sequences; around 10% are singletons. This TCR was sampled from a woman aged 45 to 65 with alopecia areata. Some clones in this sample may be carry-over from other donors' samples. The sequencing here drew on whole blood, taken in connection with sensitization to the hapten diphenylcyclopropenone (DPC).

This CDR3 is CSATKGAPDTEAFF. CDR3 bases: TGCAGTGCTACCAAGGGGGCTCCTGACACTGAAGCTTTCTTT. The chain carries TRBV20-1 and TRBJ1-1; 7 positions match TRBD1. Trimming took 4 bases from V and 3 from J; bases not matched to a gene: 8. CDR1 is DFQATT, CDR2 SNEGSKA, per germline (reference sequence). This CDR3 spans 14 amino acids.